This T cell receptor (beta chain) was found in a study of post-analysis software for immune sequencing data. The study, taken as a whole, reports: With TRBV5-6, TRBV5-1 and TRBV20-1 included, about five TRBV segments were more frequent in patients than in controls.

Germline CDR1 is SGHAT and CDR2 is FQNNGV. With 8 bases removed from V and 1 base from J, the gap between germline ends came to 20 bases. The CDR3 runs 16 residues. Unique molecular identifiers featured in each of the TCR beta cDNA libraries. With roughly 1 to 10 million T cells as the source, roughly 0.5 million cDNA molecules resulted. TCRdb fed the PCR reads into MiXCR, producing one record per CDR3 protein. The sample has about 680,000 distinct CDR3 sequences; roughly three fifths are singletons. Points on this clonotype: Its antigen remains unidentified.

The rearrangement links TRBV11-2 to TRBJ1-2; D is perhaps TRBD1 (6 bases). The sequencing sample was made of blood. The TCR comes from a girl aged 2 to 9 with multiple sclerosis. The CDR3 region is CASDQANQGLNYGYTF. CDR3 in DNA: TGTGCCAGCGACCAGGCCAACCAGGGGCTTAACTATGGCTACACCTTC.